Following are 27 T cell receptor beta chains from one sample sequenced in a study of control samples from healthy donors and cancer patients. Using immunoSEQ multiplex PCR, the repertoire was profiled, and TCRdb retains in-frame clones only, with some absent. The sample includes 170,000 or so clones, over 85% of them seen just once. Sequencing was carried out using blood. These receptor sequences come from a man aged 18-30 years in good health.

V gene TRBV18 combines with J gene TRBJ2-5; the D is unclear. Trimming stripped 4 bases from V and 3 bases from J, with 3 bases between. Germline CDR1 is KGHSH and CDR2 is LQKENI. This CDR3 is 11 amino acids long. The CDR3 is CASSLKETQYF. Here the CDR3 DNA reads TGTGCCAGCTCACTAAAAGAGACCCAGTACTTC.

The V call is TRBV27, the J call TRBJ2-1, with 9 bases matching TRBD2. Unmatched junction bases numbered 5, after V lost 2 bases and J lost 9 bases. CDR1 and CDR2 (germline): MNHEY, SMNVEV (reference sequence). The CDR3 has 14 amino acids. The CDR3 is CASSLRRGGSEQFF. The CDR3 bases are TGTGCCAGCAGTTTACGGCGGGGGGGCAGTGAGCAGTTCTTC.

The V call is TRBV20-1, the J call TRBJ1-1; D unresolved. This CDR3 has 10 amino acids. Germline values: CDR1 DFQATT, CDR2 SNEGSKA (reference sequence). Trimming pared 1 base from V and 8 bases from J, leaving 5 bases between. CDR3 sequence reads: CSARVIEAFF. The CDR3 region has the DNA TGCAGTGCTAGAGTAATAGAAGCTTTCTTT.

The V and J genes are TRBV19 and TRBJ2-3; D gene unclear. CDR3 length equals 13 residues. Germline loops: CDR1 LNHDA, CDR2 SQIVND (reference sequence). V lost 6 bases, J lost 0 bases, and 7 bases lay in between. The CDR3 bases are TGTGCCAGTAGCCCGACTAGCACAGATACGCAGTATTTT. Translation: CASSPTSTDTQYF.

The V and J genes are TRBV5-6 and TRBJ1-5; D is ambiguous. This CDR3 spans 14 amino acids. Per the germline V gene, CDR1 is SGHDT and CDR2 is YYEEEE. Trimming removed 4 bases at V and 5 bases at J, with 13 bases between. DNA for the CDR3: TGTGCCAGCAGCACATTTTATTTGGATCAGCCCCAGCATTTT. This encodes CASSTFYLDQPQHF.

Details on this clone: Relative to the germline gene, one junction end is altered; a read error may explain this. V gene TRBV19 combines with J gene TRBJ1-2; possibly TRBD1 for D (5 bases). This CDR3 spans 12 amino acids. Germline V gives CDR1 LNHDA, CDR2 SQIVND (reference sequence). The CDR3 is CASVRGNSGYTF. CDR3 DNA: TGTGCCAGCGTTCGGGGCAACTCTGGCTACACCTTC.

The chain links TRBV29-1 to TRBJ2-3, with 11 bases that match TRBD2. The germline gives CDR1 SQVTM, CDR2 ANQGSEA. V gave up 6 bases and J gave up 3 bases; unmatched junction bases: 14. This CDR3 is 17 amino acids long. CDR3 DNA: TGCAGCGTCATGCCTAGCGGGGGGATAGTGGTTACAGATACGCAGTATTTT. This codes for CSVMPSGGIVVTDTQYF.

The gene calls are TRBV6-1 and TRBJ1-1; D uncertain. The germline V and J ends were trimmed by 3 bases and 1 base, with 3 bases remaining between them. This CDR3 has 12 residues. Per the germline V gene, CDR1 is MNHNS and CDR2 is SASEGT. In nucleotides, the CDR3 is TGTGCCAGCAGTGATTCGAACACTGAAGCTTTCTTT. Translation gives CASSDSNTEAFF.

The rearrangement links TRBV18 to TRBJ2-6; D call uncertain. CDR3 size: 15 residues. Per the germline V gene, CDR1 is KGHSH and CDR2 is LQKENI. V shed 3 bases and J shed 1 base, with 7 bases lying between them. CDR3 sequence reads: CASSPQDSGANVLTF. CDR3 sequence (DNA): TGTGCCAGCTCACCCCAAGATTCTGGGGCCAACGTCCTGACTTTC.

This chain uses TRBV10-3 with TRBJ2-6; tentative D call: TRBD1 (7 bases). CDR3 length: 18 amino acids. V lost 6 bases to trimming and J lost 1 base, with 19 bases between them. Germline V gene sequence: CDR1 ENHRY, CDR2 SYGVKD. The CDR3 region is CAIRSYGQEGSGANVLTF. The CDR3 DNA is TGTGCCATCAGATCTTATGGACAGGAGGGGTCTGGGGCCAACGTCCTGACTTTC.

The chain combines TRBV5-1 with TRBJ2-5; D ambiguous. The ends were cut back, 2 bases at V and 2 bases at J, with 10 bases in the middle. Germline CDR1 SGHRS, CDR2 YFSETQ. This CDR3 is 14 amino acids long. CDR3 nucleotides: TGCGCCAGCAGCTTAGGCCGAAATCAAGAGACCCAGTACTTC. Residues: CASSLGRNQETQYF.

This rearrangement joins TRBV6-2 or TRBV6-3 to TRBJ1-1; D not certain. V was trimmed by 6 bases and J by 2 bases, leaving 13 bases between them. Germline-derived CDR1 and CDR2 are MNHEY and SVGEGT. This CDR3 spans 14 amino acids. The CDR3 DNA follows: TGTGCCAGCAGCCCCCTCCGGGTTAACACTGAAGCTTTCTTT. Protein: CASSPLRVNTEAFF.

The chain combines TRBV10-1 with TRBJ1-3, with D possibly matching TRBD1 (5 bases). Germline lookup yields CDR1 WNHNN and CDR2 SYGVQD (reference sequence). The CDR3 is 14 residues long. This chain's CDR3 is CVRFFGTPGNTIYF. CDR3 sequence (DNA): TGCGTCAGGTTCTTCGGGACGCCTGGAAACACCATATATTTT.

The V call is TRBV19, the J call TRBJ2-2; possible D gene TRBD2, 6 bases. The CDR3 totals 18 residues. V lost 7 bases and J lost 4, with 25 bases in between. Germline V gives CDR1 LNHDA, CDR2 SQIVND (reference sequence). This CDR3 reads CASTPTPGSQFSTGELFF. CDR3 sequence (DNA): TGTGCCAGTACCCCAACCCCCGGGAGCCAGTTTAGCACCGGGGAGCTGTTTTTT.

This clone was counted a single time. The V call is TRBV2, the J call TRBJ1-6, with unresolved D. This CDR3 has 15 amino acids. CDR1 is SNHLY and CDR2 is FYNNEI in the germline V gene. V was pared by 4 bases and J by 0 bases, with 7 bases between. The CDR3, as DNA: TGTGCCAGCAGTGCTGCGAGCTCCTATAATTCACCCCTCCACTTT. Translated, it gives CASSAASSYNSPLHF.

This chain joins TRBV7-8 and TRBJ1-1; D is unclear. Trimming removed 5 bases at V and 9 bases at J, with 25 bases between. This CDR3 contains 16 residues. Germline CDR1 reads SGHVS; CDR2 reads FQNEAQ. The CDR3 nucleotides read TGTGCCAGCAGCCCAAAACTACAACACAGAGAAAGCCAAGCTTTCTTT. As protein: CASSPKLQHRESQAFF.

The chain carries TRBV14 and TRBJ2-1, with unresolved D. Germline V gene lookup returns CDR1 SGHDN and CDR2 FVKESK. Trimming stripped 1 base from V and 0 bases from J, with 13 bases between. The CDR3 sequence is 17 residues long. The CDR3 here is CASSQGTQISSYNEQFF. CDR3 sequence (DNA): TGTGCCAGCAGCCAAGGGACGCAGATTAGCTCCTACAATGAGCAGTTCTTC.

The chain links TRBV19 to TRBJ1-5; possible D gene TRBD1, 6 bases. V was pared by 5 bases and J by 6 bases, with 17 bases between. CDR1 is LNHDA and CDR2 is SQIVND in the germline V gene (reference sequence). CDR3 length equals 15 residues. The CDR3 DNA sequence: TGTGCCAGTAGTTTCAAGGGGGGTTTGGGTCAGCCCCAGCATTTT. Translation gives CASSFKGGLGQPQHF.

The chain has TRBV15 and TRBJ1-5, with D hard to call. The V end lost 6 bases, the J end lost 1 base, and 7 bases lay between the germline ends. The CDR3 is made up of 13 amino acids. CDR1 LNHNV and CDR2 YYDKDF come from the germline V gene (reference sequence). CDR3 amino acids: CATRIGSNQPQHF. Here the CDR3 DNA reads TGTGCCACCAGGATCGGGAGCAATCAGCCCCAGCATTTT.

The chain combines TRBV7-9 with TRBJ2-7; D is perhaps TRBD2 (6 bases). V gave up 5 bases and J gave up 3 bases, with 8 bases separating them. The germline V gene encodes CDR1 SEHNR and CDR2 FQNEAQ (reference sequence). The CDR3 runs 12 residues. The CDR3: CASSTGVYEQYF. Written as DNA, the CDR3 is TGTGCCAGCAGCACGGGGGTCTACGAGCAGTACTTC.

The count of this clone is one. The chain employs TRBV6-4 and TRBJ2-3; D gene unclear. The CDR3 is made up of 13 amino acids. Looked up from germline, CDR1 is MRHNA and CDR2 is SNTAGT. The germline V and J ends were trimmed by 0 bases and 9 bases, with 10 bases remaining between them. CDR3 in amino acids: CASSDSIGYTQYF. CDR3 in DNA: TGTGCCAGCAGTGACTCGATTGGGTACACGCAGTATTTT.

The chain carries TRBV27 and TRBJ2-7; TRBD2 aligns across 7 bases. Germline CDR1 and CDR2: MNHEY and SMNVEV (reference sequence). The CDR3 totals 17 residues. J gave up 1 base and V 5 bases, and 14 bases lay outside the gene matches. CDR3: CASSPTSGAARSYEQYF. As DNA, the CDR3 is TGTGCCAGCAGTCCTACAAGCGGGGCCGCGAGGTCCTACGAGCAGTACTTC.

The rearrangement links TRBV3-1 (or the pseudogene TRBV3-2) to TRBJ2-7; D possibly corresponds to TRBD1 (7 bases). Germline CDR1 LGHDT, CDR2 YNNKEL (reference sequence). There are 15 residues in the CDR3. Between the trimmed V and J ends, which lost 4 bases and 5 bases, there was a span of 18 bases. DNA of the CDR3: TGTGCCAGCAGCCCCCAGGGGGGAGTATTTCACGAGCAGTACTTC. Its translation: CASSPQGGVFHEQYF.

This clone has only one observation. This chain uses TRBV30 with TRBJ2-5; 7 positions match TRBD2. In germline, CDR1 is GTSNPN, CDR2 SVGIG (reference sequence). CDR3 size: 14 residues. The junction had 13 bases not matched to a gene; V was cut back by 7 bases and J by 5 bases. Here the CDR3 reads CASSGIFEAETQYF. The CDR3 nucleotides read TGTGCCTCGAGCGGGATTTTTGAGGCTGAGACCCAGTACTTC.

The chain recombines TRBV15 with TRBJ2-3; 8 bases line up with TRBD2. The CDR3 has 15 amino acids. Germline V gene sequence: CDR1 LNHNV, CDR2 YYDKDF (reference sequence). Trimming cost V 3 bases and J 4 bases; bases outside gene matches: 6. The CDR3 nucleotides read TGTGCCACCAGCAGGCCCGGGACTAGGGCAGATACGCAGTATTTT. It yields the protein CATSRPGTRADTQYF.

The chain carries TRBV24-1 and TRBJ1-2; possibly TRBD1 for D (5 bases). The germline gives CDR1 KGHDR, CDR2 SFDVKD. CDR3 size: 15 residues. Trimming took off 3 bases at V and 7 bases at J, with 17 bases between the two ends. CDR3 DNA sequence: TGTGCCACCAGTGATCCCGTGGCAGGGAGGGGTGGCTACACCTTC. This codes for CATSDPVAGRGGYTF.

The J gene is TRBJ1-2, the V gene TRBV5-4, with 11 bases matching TRBD1. The V and J ends lost 0 bases and 6 bases, in that order; junction bases with no gene match: 4. There are 15 residues in the CDR3. Per the germline V gene, CDR1 is SGHNT and CDR2 is YYREEE (reference sequence). The CDR3 reads CASSLGTGGRDGYTF. The CDR3 coding sequence is TGTGCCAGCAGCTTGGGGACAGGGGGCAGGGATGGCTACACCTTC.